A single sample gave rise to the 6 T cell receptor beta chains below, sequenced in a study of cytotoxic CD8 clonotypes in ibrutinib-treated CLL. Method: immunoSEQ multiplex PCR; TCRdb's copy keeps in-frame clones and lacks some. The table lists about 21,000 clones, under 80% of them singletons. The specimen was PBMCs, collected before ibrutinib treatment. The receptors derive from a human donor with chronic lymphocytic leukemia.

This chain joins TRBV10-3 and TRBJ1-1; TRBD1 is a possible D gene (5 bases). CDR1 and CDR2 (germline): ENHRY, SYGVKD. V was clipped by 10 bases and J by 0 bases, with 21 bases between them. The CDR3 sequence is 16 residues long. CDR3 residues: CATGGAQRDLNTEAFF. The CDR3 DNA reads as TGTGCCACCGGTGGGGCCCAGCGGGACCTGAACACTGAAGCTTTCTTT.

J is TRBJ2-7 and V is TRBV19; D remains unclear. V lost 4 bases and J 5 bases, leaving 15 bases between the germline ends. The CDR3 spans 14 residues. Per germline, CDR1 LNHDA and CDR2 SQIVND (reference sequence). CDR3 DNA sequence: TGTGCCAGTAGTAGTGACCCCTCTGAGCACGAGCAGTACTTC. The encoded protein is CASSSDPSEHEQYF. The full variable domain, rest sourced from reference TRBV19 and TRBJ2-7, is DGGITQSPKYLFRKEGQNVTLSCEQNLNHDAMYWYRQDPGQGLRLIYYSQIVNDFQKGDIAEGYSVSREKKESFPLTVTSAQKNPTAFYLCASSSDPSEHEQYFGPGTRLTVT.

This sequence joins TRBV7-9 and TRBJ1-2, with D unclear. Germline V gene sequence: CDR1 SEHNR, CDR2 FQNEAQ (reference sequence). V was cut by 5 bases and J by 10 bases, with 14 bases left in between. The CDR3 has 12 residues. The CDR3: CASSQTPGLYTF. The CDR3 nucleotides are TGTGCCAGCAGCCAAACACCAGGACTCTACACCTTC.

V is TRBV10-3 and J is TRBJ2-5; TRBD2 aligns across 13 bases. This CDR3 spans 15 amino acids. Germline loops: CDR1 ENHRY, CDR2 SYGVKD. With 5 bases clipped from V and 4 bases from J, the junction kept 4 bases outside the gene matches. The CDR3 nucleotides read TGTGCCATCAGTACCGGGACTAGCGGGATAGAGACCCAGTACTTC. It encodes CAISTGTSGIETQYF.

The chain has TRBV11-3 and TRBJ2-1; 8 bases map to TRBD2. CDR1 SGHNT and CDR2 YENEEA come from the germline V gene. The CDR3 contains 16 residues. The J segment lost 9 bases and the V segment lost 0 bases, leaving 10 bases of the junction unmatched. The CDR3 region has the DNA TGTGCCAGCAGCTTAGATGGAGGTAGCGGGACGGGTGAGCAGTTCTTC. This codes for CASSLDGGSGTGEQFF. The whole variable domain, remainder taken from reference TRBV11-3 and TRBJ2-1, is EAGVVQSPRYKIIEKKQPVAFWCNPISGHNTLYWYLQNLGQGPELLIRYENEEAVDDSQLPKDRFSAERLKGVDSTLKIQPAELGDSAVYLCASSLDGGSGTGEQFFGPGTRLTVL.

This clone was counted between two and nine times. The rearrangement joins TRBV5-1 to TRBJ2-5; 9 bases line up with TRBD2. Losses at the gene ends were 2 bases for V and 7 bases for J; bases not matched to a gene: 3. The CDR3 extends over 13 amino acids. Germline CDR1 and CDR2: SGHRS and YFSETQ. This CDR3 reads CASSFGLARTQYF. In DNA form, the CDR3 reads TGCGCCAGCAGCTTCGGACTAGCGCGGACCCAGTACTTC.